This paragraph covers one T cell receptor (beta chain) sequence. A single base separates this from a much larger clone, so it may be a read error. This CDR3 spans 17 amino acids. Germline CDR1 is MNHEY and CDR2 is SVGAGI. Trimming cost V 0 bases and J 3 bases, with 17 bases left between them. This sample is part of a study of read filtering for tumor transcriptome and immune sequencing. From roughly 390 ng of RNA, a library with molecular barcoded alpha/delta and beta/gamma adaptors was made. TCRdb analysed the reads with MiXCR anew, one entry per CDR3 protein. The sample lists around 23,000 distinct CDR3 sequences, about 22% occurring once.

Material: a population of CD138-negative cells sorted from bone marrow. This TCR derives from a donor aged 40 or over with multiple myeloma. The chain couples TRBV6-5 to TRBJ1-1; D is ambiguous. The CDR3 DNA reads TGTGCCAGCAGTTACTCGAAGGCTGGGGTGGCGGACACTGAAGCTTTCTTT. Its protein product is CASSYSKAGVADTEAFF.